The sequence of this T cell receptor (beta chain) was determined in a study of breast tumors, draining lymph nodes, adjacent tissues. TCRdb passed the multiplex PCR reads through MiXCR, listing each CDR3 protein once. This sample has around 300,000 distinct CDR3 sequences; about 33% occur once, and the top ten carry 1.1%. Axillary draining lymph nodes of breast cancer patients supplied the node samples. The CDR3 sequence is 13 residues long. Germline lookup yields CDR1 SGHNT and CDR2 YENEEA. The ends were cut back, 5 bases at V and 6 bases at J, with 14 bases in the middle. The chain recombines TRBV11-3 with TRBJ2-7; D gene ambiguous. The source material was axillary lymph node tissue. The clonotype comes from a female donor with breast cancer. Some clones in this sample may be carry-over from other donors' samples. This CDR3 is CASSLITYSEQYF. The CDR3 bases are TGTGCCAGCAGCCTAATTACATACTCCGAGCAGTACTTC.